This note documents a single T cell receptor beta chain sequence. Under the authors' procedure: By means of reference gene primer amplification, nucleated cell counts were estimated. Clones were sequenced by immunoSEQ multiplex PCR, and TCRdb holds only the in-frame ones, with some missing. Clonal size and the V and J genes are those of that table, whereas D and trimming came from the DNA. Here the sample spans over 75,000 clones, about 91% being singletons. This sample is part of a study of blood T cell repertoires in COVID-19. In the study overall: COVID-19 samples, acute and convalescent, were from the United States, Italy and Spain. PBMCs, B-cell-depleted T cells, or T cells provided the cDNA or gDNA that made up the material.

Germline assignment: CDR1 SEHNR and CDR2 FQNEAQ (reference sequence). With 5 bases removed from V and 3 bases from J, the gap between germline ends came to 14 bases. The CDR3 has 15 amino acids. The rearrangement joins TRBV7-9 to TRBJ2-1; D might be TRBD2 (5 bases). Sequencing input: peripheral blood. The sequence was collected from a woman of 80 years or more with active COVID-19. As DNA, the CDR3 is TGTGCCAGCAGCCTCGGAGACGGGAACTACAATGAGCAGTTCTTC. Translating it yields CASSLGDGNYNEQFF.